This T cell receptor beta chain originates from a study of cytomegalovirus exposure and HLA in healthy donors. PCR used 60 Vbeta primers and 13 Jbeta primers. Sequencing was performed with immunoSEQ multiplex PCR; in TCRdb, only in-frame clones are kept and a portion is missing. Among 200,000 to 300,000 clones listed, 84% were seen once. Overall study findings and caveats: In an earlier analysis, most TCR beta V segments were productive about 87% or about 30% of the time.

CDR3 length: 16 amino acids. Trimming took 4 bases from V and 0 from J; bases not matched to a gene: 8. Germline values: CDR1 SGHVS, CDR2 FNYEAQ. With regard to this clone: What it recognizes is unknown.

Sequencing was performed on PBMCs. The chain joins TRBV7-6 to TRBJ2-5; 7 nucleotides agree with TRBD2. The clonotype comes from a woman in her thirties or forties in good health and CMV-seropositive. CDR3 sequence reads: CASSSGLTPDQETQYF. In DNA form, the CDR3 reads TGTGCCAGCAGCTCGGGACTAACGCCAGACCAAGAGACCCAGTACTTC.